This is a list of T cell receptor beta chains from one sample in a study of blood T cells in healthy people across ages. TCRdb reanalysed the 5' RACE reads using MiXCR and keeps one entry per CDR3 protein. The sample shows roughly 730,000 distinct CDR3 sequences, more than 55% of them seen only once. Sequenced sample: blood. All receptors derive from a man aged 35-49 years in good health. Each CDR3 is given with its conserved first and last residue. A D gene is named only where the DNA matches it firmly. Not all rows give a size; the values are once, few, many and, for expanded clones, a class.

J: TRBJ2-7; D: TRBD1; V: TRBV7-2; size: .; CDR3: CASRGTGAAQYF; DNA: TGTGCCAGCAGGGGGACAGGGGCCGCCCAGTACTTC
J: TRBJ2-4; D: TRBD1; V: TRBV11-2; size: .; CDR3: CASSPGTDIQYF; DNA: TGTGCCAGCAGCCCCGGGACAGACATTCAGTACTTC
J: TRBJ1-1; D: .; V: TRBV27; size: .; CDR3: CASSLQRRGVVNTEAFF; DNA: TGTGCCAGCAGTTTACAAAGACGGGGAGTGGTGAACACTGAAGCTTTCTTT
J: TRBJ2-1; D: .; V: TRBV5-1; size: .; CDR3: CASSFRGSYNEQFF; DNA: TGCGCCAGCAGCTTCCGAGGCTCCTACAATGAGCAGTTCTTC
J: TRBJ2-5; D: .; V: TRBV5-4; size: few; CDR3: CASRGWGTETQYF; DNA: TGTGCCAGCAGAGGTTGGGGGACCGAGACCCAGTACTTC
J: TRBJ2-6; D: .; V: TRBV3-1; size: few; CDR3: CASSQGGRGANVLTF; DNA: TGTGCCAGCAGCCAAGGGGGACGTGGGGCCAACGTCCTGACTTTC
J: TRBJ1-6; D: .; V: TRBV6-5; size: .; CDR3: CASTMEGGAFNSPLHF; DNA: TGTGCCAGCACCATGGAGGGGGGCGCATTCAATTCACCCCTCCACTTT
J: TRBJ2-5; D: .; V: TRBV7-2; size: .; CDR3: CASSLAGGAIETQYF; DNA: TGTGCCAGCAGCTTAGCGGGCGGGGCAATTGAGACCCAGTACTTC
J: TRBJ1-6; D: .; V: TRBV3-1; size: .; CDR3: CASSPLAGARNSPLHF; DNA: TGTGCCAGCAGCCCCCTTGCCGGGGCACGGAATTCACCCCTCCACTTT
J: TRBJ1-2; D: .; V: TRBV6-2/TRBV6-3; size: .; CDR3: CASSYSGQGRNGYTF; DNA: TGTGCCAGCAGTTACTCGGGCCAGGGTCGTAATGGCTACACCTTC
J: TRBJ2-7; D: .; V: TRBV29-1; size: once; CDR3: CSVMGGPTYEQYF; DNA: TGCAGCGTTATGGGGGGTCCGACCTACGAGCAGTACTTC
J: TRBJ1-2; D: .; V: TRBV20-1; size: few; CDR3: CSATPGAGYTF; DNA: TGCAGTGCCACCCCGGGAGCTGGCTACACCTTC
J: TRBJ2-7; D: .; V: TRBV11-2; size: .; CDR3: CASSPNQFYEQYF; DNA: TGTGCCAGCAGCCCCAACCAATTCTACGAGCAGTACTTC
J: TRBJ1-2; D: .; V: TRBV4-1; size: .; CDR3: CASSQDPTNYGYTF; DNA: TGCGCCAGCAGCCAAGATCCTACTAACTATGGCTACACCTTC
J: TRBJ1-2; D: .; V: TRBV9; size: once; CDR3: CASSVAGPYGYTF; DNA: TGTGCCAGCAGCGTAGCCGGACCCTATGGCTACACCTTC
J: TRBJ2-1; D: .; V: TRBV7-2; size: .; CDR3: CASSRYVGGSYNEQFF; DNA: TGTGCCAGCAGCCGCTACGTGGGTGGCTCCTACAATGAGCAGTTCTTC
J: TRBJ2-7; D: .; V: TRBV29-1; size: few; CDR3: CSITGPSYEQYF; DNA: TGCAGCATTACAGGTCCTTCCTACGAGCAGTACTTC
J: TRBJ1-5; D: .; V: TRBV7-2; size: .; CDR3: CASNRGSQPQHF; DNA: TGTGCCAGCAACCGTGGAAGTCAGCCCCAGCATTTT
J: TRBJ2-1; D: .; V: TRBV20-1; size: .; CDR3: CSATDRREQFF; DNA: TGCAGTGCAACCGACCGGAGGGAGCAGTTCTTC
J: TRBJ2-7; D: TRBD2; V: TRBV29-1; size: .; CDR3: CSVEIQRGAYEQYF; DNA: TGCAGCGTTGAAATCCAGCGGGGGGCCTACGAGCAGTACTTC
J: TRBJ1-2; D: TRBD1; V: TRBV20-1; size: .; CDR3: CSAAPPGQGRGGYTF; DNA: TGCAGTGCCGCACCCCCGGGACAGGGAAGAGGCGGCTACACCTTC
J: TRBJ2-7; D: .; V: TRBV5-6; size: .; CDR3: CASSLGTDPRYEQYF; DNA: TGTGCCAGCAGCCTCGGGACGGATCCGCGCTACGAGCAGTACTTC
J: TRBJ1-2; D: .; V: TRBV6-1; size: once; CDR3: CASSEMGGAGGYTF; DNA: TGTGCCAGCTCGGAAATGGGGGGCGCGGGTGGCTACACCTTC
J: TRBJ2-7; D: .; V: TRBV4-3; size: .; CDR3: CASSQAFSASGVPYEQYF; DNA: TGCGCCAGCAGCCAAGCGTTTTCAGCCTCGGGGGTCCCCTACGAGCAGTACTTC
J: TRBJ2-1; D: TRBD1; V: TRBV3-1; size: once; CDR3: CASSQAYNRGPLERFF; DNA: TGTGCCAGCAGCCAGGCGTATAATAGGGGGCCCCTGGAGCGGTTCTTC
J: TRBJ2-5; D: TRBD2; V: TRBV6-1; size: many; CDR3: CASPTFETSGAETQYF; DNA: TGTGCCAGCCCAACGTTCGAGACTAGCGGGGCAGAGACCCAGTACTTC
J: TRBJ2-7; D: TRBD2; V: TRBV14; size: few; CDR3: CASSQRGASYEQYF; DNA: TGTGCCAGCAGCCAGCGGGGGGCCTCCTACGAGCAGTACTTC
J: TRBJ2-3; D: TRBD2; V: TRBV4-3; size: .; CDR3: CASSQIWGTKAGADTQYF; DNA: TGCGCCAGCAGCCAAATATGGGGGACCAAAGCGGGAGCAGATACGCAGTATTTT
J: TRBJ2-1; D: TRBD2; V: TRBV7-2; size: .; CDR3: CASSLGGSGGPLYNEQFF; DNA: TGTGCCAGCAGCTTAGGAGGTAGCGGGGGGCCTCTCTACAATGAGCAGTTCTTC
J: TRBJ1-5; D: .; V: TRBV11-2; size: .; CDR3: CASSLEPASSQPQHF; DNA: TGTGCCAGCAGTTTAGAGCCAGCTTCCAGTCAGCCCCAGCATTTT
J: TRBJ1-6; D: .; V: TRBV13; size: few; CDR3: CASSQSDGSYNSPLHF; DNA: TGTGCCAGCAGCCAATCTGACGGCTCCTATAATTCACCCCTCCACTTT
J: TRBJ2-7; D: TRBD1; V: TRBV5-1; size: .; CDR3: CASSVTGGQYEQYF; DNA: TGCGCCAGCAGCGTGACAGGGGGCCAATACGAGCAGTACTTC
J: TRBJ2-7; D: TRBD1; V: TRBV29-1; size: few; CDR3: CSARTGDGYEQYF; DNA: TGCAGCGCCAGGACAGGGGATGGCTACGAGCAGTACTTC
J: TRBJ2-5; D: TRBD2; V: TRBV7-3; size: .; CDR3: CASSLGRGGSLVETQYF; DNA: TGTGCCAGCAGCTTAGGGCGGGGCGGGAGTTTGGTGGAGACCCAGTACTTC
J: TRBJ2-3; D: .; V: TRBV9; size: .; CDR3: CASSARASSGSTDTQYF; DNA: TGTGCCAGCAGCGCCAGAGCGTCCAGCGGCTCCACAGATACGCAGTATTTT
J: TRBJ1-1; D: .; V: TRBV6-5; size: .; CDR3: CASSWSGGITEAFF; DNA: TGTGCCAGCTCATGGAGCGGCGGCATCACTGAAGCTTTCTTT
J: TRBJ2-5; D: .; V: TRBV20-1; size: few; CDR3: CSATMGGETQYF; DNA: TGCAGTGCAACCATGGGGGGAGAGACCCAGTACTTC
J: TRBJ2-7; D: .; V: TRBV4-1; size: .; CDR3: CASSPTEGGYEQYF; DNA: TGCGCCAGCAGCCCCACCGAGGGCGGCTACGAGCAGTACTTC
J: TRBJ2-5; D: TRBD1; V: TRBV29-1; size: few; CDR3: CSVEVNRGRETQYF; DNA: TGCAGCGTTGAAGTTAACAGGGGAAGAGAGACCCAGTACTTC
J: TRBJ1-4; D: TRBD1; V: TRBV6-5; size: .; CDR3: CASSPGQGNAKLFF; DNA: TGTGCCAGCAGTCCGGGACAGGGCAACGCAAAACTGTTTTTT
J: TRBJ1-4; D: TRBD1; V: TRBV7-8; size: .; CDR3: CASSLAVGTGGEKLFF; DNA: TGTGCCAGCAGCTTAGCCGTCGGGACAGGGGGTGAAAAACTGTTTTTT
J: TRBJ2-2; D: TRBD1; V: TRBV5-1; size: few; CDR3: CASSPPGQGRGTGELFF; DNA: TGCGCCAGCAGCCCGCCGGGACAGGGGAGAGGCACCGGGGAGCTGTTTTTT
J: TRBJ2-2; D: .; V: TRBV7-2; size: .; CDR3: CASTPHTGELFF; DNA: TGTGCCAGCACCCCCCACACCGGGGAGCTGTTTTTT
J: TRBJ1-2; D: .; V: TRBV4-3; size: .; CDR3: CASSQVAAGTYGYTF; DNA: TGCGCCAGCAGCCAAGTGGCAGCGGGCACATATGGCTACACCTTC
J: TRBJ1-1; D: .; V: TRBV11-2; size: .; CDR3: CASSFLRNGKPVNTEAFF; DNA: TGTGCCAGCAGCTTTCTCCGGAACGGCAAACCTGTGAACACTGAAGCTTTCTTT
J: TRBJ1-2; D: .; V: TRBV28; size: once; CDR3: CASSLGWTRGGYTF; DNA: TGTGCCAGCAGTTTGGGTTGGACAAGGGGTGGCTACACCTTC
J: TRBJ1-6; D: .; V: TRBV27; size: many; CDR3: CASSYRGGNSPLHF; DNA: TGTGCCAGCAGTTATCGTGGGGGGAATTCACCCCTCCACTTT
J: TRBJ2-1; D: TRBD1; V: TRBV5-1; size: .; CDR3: CASESGGGENEQFF; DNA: TGCGCCAGCGAGTCAGGGGGTGGTGAGAATGAGCAGTTCTTC
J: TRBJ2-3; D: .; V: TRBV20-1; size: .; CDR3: CSARIVQGPRTDPQYF; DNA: TGCAGTGCCCGGATCGTACAGGGACCACGCACAGATCCGCAGTATTTT
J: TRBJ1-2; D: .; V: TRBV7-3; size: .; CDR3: CASKIEGGMVGLVGYTF; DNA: TGTGCCAGCAAAATAGAGGGGGGTATGGTAGGGTTAGTAGGCTACACCTTC